The 12 T cell receptor beta chains below come from one sample, sequenced in a study of metastatic and nonmetastatic thyroid tumors. From the PCR reads, TCRdb re-called clones with MiXCR. Altogether about 15,000 clones are present, around a third being singletons, with the ten largest covering 20% to 30%. Ahead of thyroid surgery, no patient had received treatment of any kind. Sequencing input: tumor tissue. The source is a female donor with papillary thyroid cancer or a benign thyroid nodule (not recorded which). Some clones in this sample may be carry-over from other donors' samples.

This clone has at least ten counts. V usage is TRBV11-1 and J usage is TRBJ2-3, with TRBD2 matching 12 bases. The V gene end was trimmed by 5 bases and the J gene end by 1 base; junction bases not matched to a gene: 4. Germline lookup yields CDR1 SGHAT and CDR2 FQDESV (reference sequence). The CDR3 runs to 16 residues. CDR3 DNA sequence: TGTGCCAGCAGCGACCTAGCGGGAGGGGGCACAGATACGCAGTATTTT. The encoded protein is CASSDLAGGGTDTQYF. Filled out from reference TRBV11-1 and TRBJ2-3, the complete variable domain reads EAEVAQSPRYKITEKSQAVAFWCDPISGHATLYWYRQILGQGPELLVQFQDESVVDDSQLPKDRFSAERLKGVDSTLKIQPAELGDSAMYLCASSDLAGGGTDTQYFGPGTRLTVL.

The sample holds many counts of this clone. The chain has TRBV5-1 and TRBJ2-7, with TRBD1 identical over 12 bases. The CDR3 contains 15 residues. V trimming: 0 bases; J trimming: 6 bases; junction bases outside the gene matches: 4. Germline assignment: CDR1 SGHRS and CDR2 YFSETQ. In DNA form, the CDR3 reads TGCGCCAGCAGCTTGGAGGGGACAGGGGGCCGCGAGCAGTACTTC. Translated, it gives CASSLEGTGGREQYF.

This clone showed up just a few times. V usage is TRBV28 and J usage is TRBJ2-7; TRBD2 aligns across 9 bases. This CDR3 spans 14 amino acids. Looked up from germline, CDR1 is MDHEN and CDR2 is SYDVKM. J was trimmed by 0 bases and V by 6 bases; bases with no gene match: 3. The DNA of the CDR3 is TGTGCCAGCAGCCTAGCGGGGTACTCCTACGAGCAGTACTTC. Translated, it gives CASSLAGYSYEQYF. Full variable domain (missing parts from reference TRBV28 and TRBJ2-7): DVKVTQSSRYLVKRTGEKVFLECVQDMDHENMFWYRQDPGLGLRLIYFSYDVKMKEKGDIPEGYSVSREKKERFSLILESASTNQTSMYLCASSLAGYSYEQYFGPGTRLTVT.

The chain recombines TRBV9 with TRBJ1-6; TRBD1 might be the D (5 bases). The CDR3 sequence is 15 residues long. The ends were cut back, 3 bases at V and 10 bases at J, with 17 bases in the middle. Germline values: CDR1 SGDLS, CDR2 YYNGEE. CDR3 DNA: TGTGCCAGCAGCGCCTTTGGGCAGGGAGAGTCACCCCTCCACTTT. It encodes CASSAFGQGESPLHF.

This clone has only a few counts. The genes are TRBV20-1 and TRBJ2-5; 9 bases are shared with TRBD2. The J segment lost 1 base and the V segment lost 5 bases, leaving 14 bases of the junction unmatched. This CDR3 comprises 17 residues. Germline V gene data show CDR1 as DFQATT and CDR2 as SNEGSKA (reference sequence). The CDR3 protein is CSAYSQFSGSTQETQYF. CDR3 nucleotide sequence: TGCAGTGCTTACAGTCAATTTAGCGGGAGCACCCAAGAGACCCAGTACTTC.

This clone is termed medium-sized. The rearrangement links TRBV28 to TRBJ2-7, with unresolved D. The V end was cut by 6 bases, the J end by 2 bases, with 11 bases between. The CDR3 consists of 13 residues. Germline loops: CDR1 MDHEN, CDR2 SYDVKM. The CDR3 loop reads CASSSLFTYEQYF. CDR3 coding DNA: TGTGCCAGCAGCTCGTTATTTACCTACGAGCAGTACTTC.

This chain uses TRBV7-8 with TRBJ2-3; either TRBD1 or TRBD2 may fit D (5 bases each). This CDR3 comprises 14 residues. Germline V lookup: CDR1 SGHVS, CDR2 FQNEAQ. Trimming removed 11 bases from V and 2 bases from J, with 17 bases in between. As DNA, the CDR3 is TGTGCCGTCTCCCACGGGGCCTCCACAGATACGCAGTATTTT. Protein product: CAVSHGASTDTQYF.

A word on this clone: A much more abundant neighbour one base away suggests this may be a read error. This chain uses TRBV3-1 with TRBJ2-2; D might be TRBD2 (5 bases). Germline-derived CDR1 and CDR2 are LGHDT and YNNKEL (reference sequence). The ends were cut back, 4 bases at V and 0 bases at J, with 12 bases in the middle. The CDR3 is 16 amino acids. The DNA for the CDR3 is TGTGCCAGCAGCCGGGGAGCCGTGTCGAACACCGGGGAGCTGTTTTTT. This codes for CASSRGAVSNTGELFF.

The chain links TRBV5-1 to TRBJ1-5, with TRBD1 matching 7 bases. V was clipped by 1 base and J by 5 bases; unmatched bases: 0. Germline CDR1 SGHRS, CDR2 YFSETQ. The CDR3 consists of 13 residues. The CDR3 DNA reads TGCGCCAGCAGCTTGCAGGGGGATCAGCCCCAGCATTTT. Protein product: CASSLQGDQPQHF.

The genes are TRBV5-1 and TRBJ2-3, with D unclear. The ends were cut back, 0 bases at V and 6 bases at J, with 14 bases in the middle. This CDR3 is 15 amino acids long. Germline assignment: CDR1 SGHRS and CDR2 YFSETQ. The DNA for the CDR3 is TGCGCCAGCAGCTTGGCTGCGTCTCTCCGGGATACGCAGTATTTT. This encodes CASSLAASLRDTQYF.

The chain links TRBV4-1 to TRBJ1-2; 7 bases map to TRBD1. Germline CDR1 reads MGHRA; CDR2 reads YSYEKL. The V gene end was trimmed by 4 bases and the J gene end by 3 bases; junction bases not matched to a gene: 11. The CDR3 has 16 residues. CDR3 DNA: TGCGCCAGCAGCCTAGCTGACAGGGAGGGTGACTATGGCTACACCTTC. Encoded protein: CASSLADREGDYGYTF.

By sample fraction, this clone is medium-sized. The chain couples TRBV27 to TRBJ2-7; D might be TRBD1 (6 bases). The CDR3 is made up of 14 amino acids. V was cut by 4 bases and J by 7 bases, with 17 bases left in between. Per germline, CDR1 MNHEY and CDR2 SMNVEV (reference sequence). The CDR3 bases are TGTGCCAGCAGTTCGGCTAGGGGGTTTGAGGAGCAGTACTTC. It encodes CASSSARGFEEQYF.